Listed below are T cell receptor beta chains from one sample, sequenced in a study of blood T cell repertoires in COVID-19. The repertoire was sequenced with immunoSEQ multiplex PCR; TCRdb's copy has only in-frame clones and lacks some. This sample carries roughly 91,000 clones, about 83% of them seen once, and the ten largest clones take under 2%. Sequencing was done on a sample of peripheral blood. Receptors were obtained from a man aged 65-85 years with active or convalescent COVID-19. Each CDR3 is given with its conserved first and last residue. A D gene is named only where the DNA matches it firmly. Clone sizes are given selectively: once, few, many, or a class where the clone is expanded.

>TRBD1|TRBJ1-2|.|TRBV12-5
CASAGQGTYGYTF
TGTGCTAGTGCCGGACAGGGGACCTATGGCTACACCTTC
>TRBD2|TRBJ2-2|.|TRBV7-2
CASSFGTSSTGELFF
TGTGCCAGCAGCTTCGGGACTAGTTCGACCGGGGAGCTGTTTTTT
>.|TRBJ2-2|.|TRBV21-1
CASSEVARGRATGELFF
TGTGCCAGCAGCGAAGTCGCAAGGGGGCGCGCCACCGGGGAGCTGTTTTTT
>.|TRBJ1-4|.|TRBV6-5
CASRRGGRGDEKLFF
TGTGCCAGCAGGCGGGGGGGAAGGGGTGATGAAAAACTGTTTTTT
>.|TRBJ1-1|.|TRBV5-4
CASSLLQGYEAFF
TGTGCCAGCAGCTTACTACAGGGTTATGAAGCTTTCTTT
>.|TRBJ2-7|.|TRBV7-2
CASSSTRPGEQYF
TGTGCCAGCAGCTCAACTCGTCCGGGGGAGCAGTACTTC
>.|TRBJ2-3|.|TRBV5-6
CASSLGGGGSDTQYF
TGTGCCAGCAGCTTGGGTGGCGGGGGCTCAGATACGCAGTATTTT
>TRBD1|TRBJ1-5|.|TRBV7-9
CASSQGQGPQPQHF
TGTGCCAGCAGCCAAGGACAGGGCCCTCAGCCCCAGCATTTT
>TRBD2|TRBJ2-1|.|TRBV5-1
CASSLVAGANNEQFF
TGCGCCAGCAGCTTGGTAGCGGGGGCCAACAATGAGCAGTTCTTC
>TRBD1|TRBJ1-5|.|TRBV18
CASSIGQGASRNQPQHF
TGTGCCAGCTCAATCGGACAGGGGGCCTCGAGAAATCAGCCCCAGCATTTT
>TRBD1|TRBJ1-6|.|TRBV29-1
CSVGETGGNSPLHF
TGCAGCGTTGGCGAAACAGGGGGGAATTCACCCCTCCACTTT
>.|TRBJ2-1|.|TRBV19
CASSLIVGGPSSYNEQFF
TGTGCCAGTAGTTTAATCGTGGGCGGGCCCAGCTCCTACAATGAGCAGTTCTTC
>.|TRBJ1-2|.|TRBV3-1/TRBV3-2
CASSRRQSYGYTF
TGTGCCAGCAGCCGTAGACAGTCCTATGGCTACACCTTC
>.|TRBJ1-2|.|TRBV28
CASSLTGAPNYGYTF
TGTGCCAGCAGTTTAACCGGAGCTCCTAACTATGGCTACACCTTC
>.|TRBJ1-3|.|TRBV6-5
CASNRQAAGNTIYF
TGTGCCAGCAATAGACAGGCCGCTGGAAACACCATATATTTT
>.|TRBJ1-1|.|TRBV18
CASSPPTRDTEAFF
TGTGCCAGCTCACCACCGACCAGGGACACTGAAGCTTTCTTT
>TRBD1|TRBJ1-6|.|TRBV18
CASSPTGSSPLHF
TGTGCCAGCTCACCGACAGGGAGCTCACCCCTCCACTTT
>TRBD1|TRBJ1-2|.|TRBV28
CASSLTGPYGYTF
TGTGCCAGCAGTTTGACAGGGCCCTATGGCTACACCTTC
>.|TRBJ1-3|.|TRBV18
CASSPPETTRGNTIYF
TGTGCCAGCTCACCACCTGAGACGACGAGGGGAAACACCATATATTTT
>TRBD1|TRBJ2-7|.|TRBV19
CASSTTGISYEQYF
TGTGCCAGTAGCACGACAGGGATTTCCTACGAGCAGTACTTC
>.|TRBJ2-3|.|TRBV7-9
CASSFAGGDTQYF
TGTGCCAGCAGCTTCGCGGGTGGAGATACGCAGTATTTT
>.|TRBJ1-2|.|TRBV19
CASRTTGGRDGYTF
TGTGCCAGTAGGACAACGGGGGGACGAGATGGCTACACCTTC
>.|TRBJ2-5|.|TRBV29-1
CSVEDPGHGAAQYF
TGCAGCGTTGAAGACCCGGGACACGGGGCGGCCCAGTACTTC
>.|TRBJ1-6|.|TRBV18
CASSPPGIDNSPLHF
TGTGCCAGCTCACCTCCAGGGATCGATAATTCACCCCTCCACTTT
>.|TRBJ1-2|.|TRBV4-1
CASSPTGSPYGYTF
TGCGCCAGCAGCCCCACCGGGTCACCATATGGCTACACCTTC
>.|TRBJ2-5|.|TRBV10-3
CAISESTVSGTQYF
TGTGCCATCAGTGAGTCGACAGTATCCGGGACCCAGTACTTC
>.|TRBJ2-3|.|TRBV19
CASSIQGWADTQYF
TGTGCCAGTAGTATTCAGGGGTGGGCAGATACGCAGTATTTT
>TRBD2|TRBJ2-3|.|TRBV3-1/TRBV3-2
CASSIPGGASDTQYF
TGTGCCAGCAGCATCCCGGGGGGGGCATCAGATACGCAGTATTTT
>TRBD1|TRBJ2-5|once|TRBV18
CASSPRGQTQETQYF
TGTGCCAGCTCACCACGGGGACAGACACAAGAGACCCAGTACTTC
>TRBD2|TRBJ2-3|few|TRBV11-2
CASSLDVSGRTDTQYF
TGTGCCAGCAGCTTAGATGTTAGCGGGCGCACAGATACGCAGTATTTT
>TRBD1|TRBJ1-1|.|TRBV28
CASSLQGFGGQENTEAFF
TGTGCCAGCAGTTTACAAGGATTTGGGGGACAGGAAAACACTGAAGCTTTCTTT
>TRBD2|TRBJ2-2|.|TRBV5-1
CASSLDLAGGPVELFF
TGCGCCAGCAGCTTGGATCTAGCGGGGGGGCCGGTGGAGCTGTTTTTT
>.|TRBJ2-3|once|TRBV6-1
CASSEYGAQTGYTSTDTQYF
TGTGCCAGCAGTGAATACGGGGCCCAGACAGGATATACTAGCACAGATACGCAGTATTTT
>.|TRBJ2-6|.|TRBV19
CASSRQGFLSGANVLTF
TGTGCCAGTAGTAGGCAGGGTTTCCTCTCTGGGGCCAACGTCCTGACTTTC
>TRBD1|TRBJ2-3|.|TRBV7-8
CASSLVVGTGEGTQYF
TGTGCCAGCAGCTTAGTTGTCGGGACAGGGGAGGGTACGCAGTATTTT
>TRBD2|TRBJ2-7|.|TRBV20-1
CSALSGAEQYF
TGCAGTGCTCTTAGCGGGGCTGAGCAGTACTTC
>.|TRBJ1-1|.|TRBV5-1
CASSLQGQNTEAFF
TGCGCCAGCAGTTTACAGGGTCAGAACACTGAAGCTTTCTTT
>TRBD2|TRBJ2-7|.|TRBV5-1
CASSLFLAGASSYEQYF
TGCGCCAGCAGCTTGTTTCTAGCGGGGGCCAGCTCCTACGAGCAGTACTTC
>.|TRBJ1-2|.|TRBV28
CASSPLLGVSGYTF
TGTGCCAGCAGCCCTCTTCTCGGGGTCTCTGGCTACACCTTC
>TRBD1|TRBJ1-4|.|TRBV6-5
CASSRGRGYEKLFF
TGTGCCAGCTCGAGGGGCAGGGGGTATGAAAAACTGTTTTTT
>.|TRBJ2-1|.|TRBV20-1
CSGGSYNEQFF
TGCAGTGGAGGGAGTTACAATGAGCAGTTCTTC
>TRBD1|TRBJ1-5|.|TRBV2
CASSGTGDQPQHF
TGTGCCAGCAGCGGGACAGGGGATCAGCCCCAGCATTTT
>TRBD1|TRBJ1-2|.|TRBV6-1
CASSESWTGGVGIYGYTF
TGTGCCAGCAGTGAATCTTGGACAGGGGGCGTCGGAATCTATGGCTACACCTTC
>.|TRBJ1-2|.|TRBV30
CAWSVGQGYGYTF
TGTGCCTGGAGTGTAGGGCAGGGATACGGCTACACCTTC
>.|TRBJ1-3|.|TRBV11-2
CASSLVGQGNTIYF
TGTGCCAGCAGCTTAGTGGGACAAGGAAACACCATATATTTT
>TRBD1|TRBJ2-7|.|TRBV3-1/TRBV3-2
CASTPQGAKSYEQYF
TGTGCCAGCACCCCACAGGGGGCAAAGTCCTACGAGCAGTACTTC
>TRBD1|TRBJ1-6|.|TRBV2
CASVRQGRSPLHF
TGTGCCAGCGTCCGACAGGGACGCTCACCCCTCCACTTT
>TRBD1|TRBJ1-1|few|TRBV20-1
CSASLQGAGNTEAFF
TGCAGTGCTAGTTTGCAGGGGGCGGGGAACACTGAAGCTTTCTTT
>TRBD1|TRBJ2-1|once|TRBV28
CASSRLPGQYNEQFF
TGTGCCAGCAGCCGACTTCCGGGACAGTACAATGAGCAGTTCTTC
>.|TRBJ2-3|.|TRBV5-1
CASSPDIRTDTQYF
TGCGCCAGCAGCCCTGACATCCGCACAGATACGCAGTATTTT
>.|TRBJ1-5|once|TRBV28
CASSLYHAARSVESNQPQHF
TGTGCCAGCAGTTTGTACCACGCTGCTAGGTCGGTGGAGAGCAATCAGCCCCAGCATTTT
>TRBD1|TRBJ1-2|.|TRBV14
CASSPIGQEWSGYTF
TGTGCCAGCAGCCCAATCGGACAGGAGTGGAGTGGCTACACCTTC